This entry describes one T cell receptor (beta chain). Its matching antigen is unknown. TCRdb's table, derived via immunoSEQ multiplex PCR, lists solely in-frame clones and lacks some. The sample shows fewer than 2,500 clones, over 45% of them seen only once. The data stem from a study of STAT3 mutations in large granular lymphocyte leukemia. Findings and caveats of the study: TCR clonotype switching after therapy occurred in about 30% of the 18 patients. Every T-LGLL patient had at least one immunodominant TCRbeta clonotype.

This CDR3 comprises 16 residues. Germline V gives CDR1 SGHRS, CDR2 YFSETQ. V was cut by 4 bases and J by 4 bases, with 21 bases left in between. V and J are TRBV5-1 and TRBJ2-7; D is tentatively TRBD1 or TRBD2 (5 bases each). The source of this sequence is a man aged 55 to 70 with T-cell large granular lymphocyte leukemia. Some clones in this sample may be carry-over from other donors' samples. Sequencing was carried out using peripheral blood mononuclear cells. CDR3 region: CASSPGTGLVRYEQYF. For the CDR3, the DNA is TGCGCCAGCAGCCCCGGGACCGGCCTTGTTAGGTACGAGCAGTACTTC.